This T cell receptor beta chain is drawn from a study of blood T cell repertoires in COVID-19. Whole-study context: PBMCs, B-cell-depleted T cells, or T cells were the source of the cDNA or gDNA that made up the material.

Study processing details: Scientists estimated how many nucleated cells there were by amplifying reference gene primers. Clones were read by immunoSEQ multiplex PCR, and TCRdb kept only the in-frame ones, dropping some. V and J calls and clone size come straight from that table; D and trimming were deduced from the DNA. The sample carries fewer than 65,000 clones, over 75% recorded once. V lost 2 bases and J lost 4, with 15 bases in between. The CDR3 has 15 amino acids. Germline V gene sequence: CDR1 LGHNA, CDR2 YSLEER. The chain uses TRBV4-3 and TRBJ2-7; possibly TRBD1 for D (6 bases). The clonotype was recovered from a human donor in a cohort sampled during active COVID-19. Sequenced material: peripheral blood. CDR3 loop: CASSQQNSQGYEQYF. CDR3 nucleotides: TGCGCCAGCAGCCAACAGAACTCTCAGGGGTACGAGCAGTACTTC.